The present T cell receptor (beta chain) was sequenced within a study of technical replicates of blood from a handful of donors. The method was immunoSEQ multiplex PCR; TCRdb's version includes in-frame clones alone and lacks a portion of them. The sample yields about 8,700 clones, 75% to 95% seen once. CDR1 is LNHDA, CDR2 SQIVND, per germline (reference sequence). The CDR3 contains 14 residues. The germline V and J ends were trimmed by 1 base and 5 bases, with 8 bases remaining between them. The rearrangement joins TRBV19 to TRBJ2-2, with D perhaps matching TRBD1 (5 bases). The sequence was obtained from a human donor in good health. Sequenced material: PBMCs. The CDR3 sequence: CASSIGAGTGELFF. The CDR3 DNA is TGTGCCAGTAGTATAGGGGCAGGGACCGGGGAGCTGTTTTTT.